This T cell receptor (beta chain) was identified in a study of T cell responses to AZD1222 COVID-19 vaccine. About the research overall: It was second doses at about 4 or about 12 weeks that were pooled. Study results and limitations: Donors were mostly white British, more females; clonal diversity possibly underestimated. Baseline seropositivity characterized only a handful of AZD1222 recipients.

The protocol was immunoSEQ multiplex PCR, while the TCRdb copy is restricted to in-frame clones and leaves out a portion. The table shows 95,000 to 110,000 clones, with about nine tenths occurring only once. Points on this clone: The antigen is not known.

Germline values: CDR1 SGHKS, CDR2 YYEKEE (reference sequence). CDR3 length equals 15 residues. Trimming removed 1 base from V and 4 bases from J, with 12 bases in between. The material was peripheral blood, obtained on day 0 of AZD1222 vaccination. The source is an adult in good health. This rearrangement joins TRBV5-5 to TRBJ2-1; D gene unclear. The CDR3 region is CASSLRDERYNEQFF. CDR3 nucleotide sequence: TGTGCCAGCAGCTTGCGAGATGAGCGTTACAATGAGCAGTTCTTC.